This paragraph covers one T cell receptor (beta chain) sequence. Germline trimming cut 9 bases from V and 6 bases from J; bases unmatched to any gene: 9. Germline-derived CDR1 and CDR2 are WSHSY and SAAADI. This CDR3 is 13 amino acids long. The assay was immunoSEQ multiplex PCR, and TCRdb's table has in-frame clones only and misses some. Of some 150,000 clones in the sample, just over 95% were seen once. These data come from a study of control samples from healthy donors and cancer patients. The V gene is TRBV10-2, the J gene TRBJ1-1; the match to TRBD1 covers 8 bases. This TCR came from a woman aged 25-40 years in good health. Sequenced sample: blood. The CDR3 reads CASWTGFYAEAFF. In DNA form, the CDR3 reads TGCGCCAGTTGGACAGGGTTTTATGCTGAAGCTTTCTTT.